The 19 T cell receptor beta chains below were found in one sample sequenced in a study of cytomegalovirus exposure and HLA in healthy donors. Primers for the PCR totalled 60 Vbeta and 13 Jbeta. The table came from immunoSEQ multiplex PCR; TCRdb's copy has only in-frame clones and leaves some out. The sample records about 160,000 clones, around 69% being singletons. The sequenced material came from PBMCs. Every receptor here comes from a woman aged 30 to 39 in good health and CMV-seronegative.

The V and J genes are TRBV28 and TRBJ2-7, with 7 bases aligning to TRBD1. Germline CDR1 and CDR2: MDHEN and SYDVKM. The CDR3 spans 17 residues. J was trimmed by 3 bases and V by 4 bases; bases with no gene match: 15. The CDR3 region is CASSYNVGAGGLYEQYF. As DNA, the CDR3 is TGTGCCAGCAGTTATAACGTTGGGGCAGGGGGTCTCTACGAGCAGTACTTC.

This rearrangement joins TRBV5-5 to TRBJ1-5, with D maybe TRBD1 (6 bases). V lost 4 bases, J lost 3 bases, and 14 bases lay in between. The CDR3 has 15 residues. The germline V gene encodes CDR1 SGHKS and CDR2 YYEKEE (reference sequence). The CDR3, as DNA: TGTGCCAGCAGCGCAGGACAGAACTCCAATCAGCCCCAGCATTTT. This translates into CASSAGQNSNQPQHF.

This chain links TRBV4-1 with TRBJ1-2, with 8 bases fitting TRBD1. V lost 4 bases and J lost 5; bases outside the gene matches: 9. The germline gives CDR1 MGHRA, CDR2 YSYEKL. There are 15 residues in the CDR3. The DNA of the CDR3 is TGCGCCAGCAGCCTTACCGGGACAGGAGGGTATGGCTACACCTTC. Protein product: CASSLTGTGGYGYTF.

DNA for the CDR3: TGTGCCAGCAGCTTCTTCGACAGGGTGAACTACGAGCAGTACTTC. It translates to CASSFFDRVNYEQYF. This sequence joins TRBV7-9 and TRBJ2-7; TRBD1 aligns across 7 bases. V lost 3 bases and J lost 3; bases outside the gene matches: 8. Germline V lookup: CDR1 SEHNR, CDR2 FQNEAQ (reference sequence). The CDR3 is 15 residues long.

The chain is built from TRBV5-6 and TRBJ1-2; D might be TRBD1 (6 bases). Germline CDR1 is SGHDT and CDR2 is YYEEEE. This CDR3 has 13 amino acids. Trimming removed 4 bases at V and 1 base at J, with 8 bases between. CDR3 coding DNA: TGTGCCAGCAGCGCCAGGGGTAACTATGGCTACACCTTC. Translated, it gives CASSARGNYGYTF.

J is TRBJ1-2 and V is TRBV27; D perhaps matches TRBD1 (5 bases). The germline V gene encodes CDR1 MNHEY and CDR2 SMNVEV (reference sequence). The CDR3 contains 16 residues. Trimming stripped 3 bases from V and 3 bases from J, with 17 bases between. The CDR3: CASSFSGEGRYYGYTF. For the CDR3, the DNA is TGTGCCAGCAGTTTTAGCGGTGAGGGGCGCTACTATGGCTACACCTTC.

The chain combines TRBV21-1 with TRBJ1-5; TRBD1, as called in the table, went unchecked against the DNA. TRBV21-1 is deemed a pseudogene. This CDR3 contains 16 residues. The CDR3 spells CASSKSGTGWNQPQHF. The CDR3 DNA sequence: TGTGCCAGCAGCAAATCGGGTACAGGCTGGAATCAGCCCCAGCATTTT.

The V and J genes are TRBV7-2 and TRBJ2-2; D unclear. Germline V gene lookup returns CDR1 SGHTA and CDR2 FQGNSA. V was shortened by 1 base and J by 0 bases, with 6 bases between the two germline ends. The CDR3 has 15 residues. The CDR3 DNA follows: TGTGCCAGCAGCTTAGTCAGGTCGAACACCGGGGAGCTGTTTTTT. It specifies CASSLVRSNTGELFF. The entire variable domain, with the rest obtained from reference TRBV7-2 and TRBJ2-2, is as follows: GAGVSQSPSNKVTEKGKDVELRCDPISGHTALYWYRQSLGQGLEFLIYFQGNSAPDKSGLPSDRFSAERTGGSVSTLTIQRTQQEDSAVYLCASSLVRSNTGELFFGEGSRLTVL.

The chain combines TRBV11-2 with TRBJ1-5, with 7 bases lining up with TRBD1. V dropped 5 bases and J dropped 4; count of bases not matched to a gene: 8. This CDR3 has 15 amino acids. Germline assignment: CDR1 SGHAT and CDR2 FQNNGV. CDR3 in amino acids: CASSDDRAGNQPQHF. In DNA, the CDR3 is TGTGCCAGCAGCGACGACAGGGCGGGAAATCAGCCCCAGCATTTT.

The chain has TRBV6-5 and TRBJ2-1; 14 bases match TRBD2. The J segment lost 7 bases and the V segment lost 4 bases, leaving 6 bases of the junction unmatched. Germline V gene sequence: CDR1 MNHEY, CDR2 SVGAGI. The CDR3 spans 16 residues. The CDR3 loop reads CASSSRTSGRKNEQFF. CDR3 coding DNA: TGTGCCAGCAGTTCCAGGACTAGCGGGAGGAAGAATGAGCAGTTCTTC.

Concerning this clone: Other DNA sequences within the sample encode an identical CDR3. The CDR3 DNA follows: TGTGCCAGCAGTTACGGGACAGGGGCATTTTACGAGCAGTACTTC. It specifies CASSYGTGAFYEQYF. The rearrangement joins TRBV6-5 to TRBJ2-7; 10 bases match TRBD1. The CDR3 spans 15 residues. In germline, CDR1 is MNHEY, CDR2 SVGAGI. The V and J ends lost 2 bases and 4 bases, in that order; junction bases with no gene match: 5.

The V gene is TRBV19, the J gene TRBJ2-3, with D possibly being TRBD2 (6 bases). Germline-derived CDR1 and CDR2 are LNHDA and SQIVND (reference sequence). The CDR3 is 13 amino acids. V was clipped by 4 bases and J by 4 bases, with 9 bases between them. Here the CDR3 DNA reads TGTGCCAGTAGTACGGGGGTTCCAGATACGCAGTATTTT. Amino acid sequence: CASSTGVPDTQYF.

The chain uses TRBV7-3 and TRBJ1-6; the match to TRBD1 covers 11 bases. J was trimmed by 6 bases and V by 5 bases; bases with no gene match: 3. CDR1 is SGHTA and CDR2 is FQGTGA in the germline V gene. The CDR3 totals 15 residues. CDR3 in amino acids: CASSAGTGGNSPLHF. For the CDR3, the DNA is TGTGCCAGCAGCGCCGGGACAGGGGGTAATTCACCCCTCCACTTT.

The chain employs TRBV27 and TRBJ1-5, with D possibly matching TRBD1 (6 bases). The V and J ends lost 8 bases and 6 bases respectively, with 14 bases between them. The germline CDR1 and CDR2 sequences are MNHEY and SMNVEV (reference sequence). CDR3 length equals 13 residues. In DNA, the CDR3 is TGTGCCAGCCGAGACAGGTTCGGTCAGCCCCAGCATTTT. It is translated as CASRDRFGQPQHF.

The chain links TRBV7-9 to TRBJ2-1, with D possibly being TRBD2 (6 bases). The CDR3 runs to 15 residues. Trimming pared 4 bases from V and 0 bases from J, leaving 10 bases between. Germline CDR1 and CDR2: SEHNR and FQNEAQ (reference sequence). CDR3 in DNA: TGTGCCAGCAGCTCCGGGACTTCCTCCTACAATGAGCAGTTCTTC. Translating it yields CASSSGTSSYNEQFF.

V gene TRBV7-3 combines with J gene TRBJ2-1; 8 bases agree with TRBD1. Losses at the gene ends were 2 bases for V and 3 bases for J; bases not matched to a gene: 3. Looked up from germline, CDR1 is SGHTA and CDR2 is FQGTGA. The CDR3 has 15 amino acids. The DNA for the CDR3 is TGTGCCAGCAGCTTATCAGGGGGCCACTACAATGAGCAGTTCTTC. It specifies CASSLSGGHYNEQFF.

Points on this clone: Other nucleotide sequences from this sample produce the same CDR3. The chain is built from TRBV9 and TRBJ1-2; D is undetermined. Germline CDR1 and CDR2: SGDLS and YYNGEE. The V end lost 5 bases, the J end lost 5 bases, and 19 bases lay between the germline ends. The CDR3 sequence is 15 residues long. CDR3 in DNA: TGTGCCAGCAGTACTCACAGAACACCAAGTTATGGCTACACCTTC. This sequence encodes CASSTHRTPSYGYTF.

The chain combines TRBV9 with TRBJ2-7; tentatively, D is TRBD1 (6 bases). Between the trimmed V and J ends, which lost 2 bases and 2 bases, there was a span of 14 bases. The length of the CDR3 is 15 residues. Germline V CDR1 and CDR2: SGDLS, YYNGEE. In DNA, the CDR3 is TGTGCCAGCAGCGTCGGCACAGGGAACACCTACGAGCAGTACTTC. Amino acid sequence: CASSVGTGNTYEQYF.

The V call is TRBV27, the J call TRBJ2-1; the match to TRBD2 covers 8 bases. The CDR3 runs 15 residues. Germline assignment: CDR1 MNHEY and CDR2 SMNVEV (reference sequence). Germline trimming cut 8 bases from V and 0 bases from J; bases unmatched to any gene: 6. DNA of the CDR3: TGTGCCAGCGTTCCCGGGAGGGCCTCCTACAATGAGCAGTTCTTC. Protein: CASVPGRASYNEQFF.